What follows is one TCR beta chain and its context. Its antigen is unknown. No quality values exist for individual bases; no much larger clone is one base distant. Using the deep immunoSEQ assay, TCR CDR3 regions were amplified from genomic DNA by multiplex PCR. Extracted genomic DNA from each cell subset was spread evenly across all wells of several immunoSEQ 96-well plates, with each plate serving as a replicate. For unsorted PBMC, about 270 ng of genomic DNA, equivalent to approximately 28,000 T cell genomes, went into each replicate PCR. Genomic DNA from unsorted PBMC was sequenced over ten immunoSEQ deep assay plates. Purified libraries were quantified with a Qubit 3.0 fluorometer, sized on a Bioanalyzer 2100, and re-quantified with the KAPA Library Quantification kit. A separate single-read 150-cycle Illumina NextSeq 550 flow cell was used to sequence each immunoSEQ 96-well plate. Per the original workflow: Because the immunoSEQ output held only junctional sequences and lacked quality scores, the filtering could not match the filtering applied to full-length reads. To assign V/J genes and CDR3, sequences were annotated against IMGT germline references using PyIR, a Python wrapper for IgBLAST v1.9. Reads were filtered out if the reads had weak V/J assignments (E-value above 1e-6), no CDR3, stop codons, out-of-frame junctions, or ambiguous translated residues. V3J clonotypes were defined by identical inferred V gene, J gene, and CDR3 amino acid sequence. Percentage overlap between repertoires was calculated by dividing the number of shared unique clonotypes by the size of the smaller repertoire. RTK rarefaction, the Chao1 estimator, and Recon v2.1 estimates of unobserved clonotypes were used to assess repertoire richness. In TCRdb, the immuneACCESS table is reduced to in-frame sequences with V and J assigned. These tables do not hold every clone; where another copy was compared, an unresolved V gene accounts for under half, and the others remain unexplained. Clone size and the V and J calls come from that table; the DNA yielded D and trimming. The sample table holds more than 450,000 clones, of which 60% to 85% were seen once. The ten top clones hold over 10% of the sample.

The donors were healthy, HIV-negative adults who had no recently reported acute infections or vaccinations. Every donor was a Caucasian adult residing in Nashville, Tennessee, USA. For unsorted samples, about 85 million PBMCs were counted and genomic DNA was extracted with the QIAamp DNA Blood Mini kit. After blood collection by leukapheresis, PBMCs were isolated using Ficoll-Histopaque density gradient centrifugation and then cryopreserved in the vapor phase of liquid nitrogen. These data originate in a study of shared clonotypes between healthy human individuals (dated by TCRdb to the early 2020s). In the study overall: A couple of women and three men aged 18 to 49 years were included in the cohort. To estimate repertoire size and how much clonotype sharing occurs between individuals, the study deeply sequenced the blood TCR repertoires of roughly 5 healthy adults. Different laboratories and diverse techniques were used to prepare libraries and sequence TCR repertoires, to increase sequencing depth and limit assay-specific biases. Between about 0.8 and 9 billion PBMCs per donor were obtained by leukapheresis. The paper as a whole reports these results and caveats: Sampling was restricted to blood, and TCR repertoires in tissues likely differ from the TCR repertoires found in blood. The small number of donors limited the genetic and exposure-history diversity represented. Based on pairwise subsampling, the degree of clonotype sharing among donors was expected to be affected by sequencing depth.

The CDR3 covers 16 residues, taking in both the cysteine and the phenylalanine. The retained sequence is limited to the CDR3, 48 bases, with the frame set at the first base. From a lookup of the germline V gene, CDR1 and CDR2 are MDHEN and SYDVKM. Trimming accounts for 4 bases at V and 2 bases at J, while the number of junction bases matched to no gene is 8. The sequence is built from TRBV28 and TRBJ2-1; TRBD2 matches 7 bases in the middle. Sequenced input: PBMCs. The source of this sequence is a woman aged 35 to 49 in good health. Some clones in this sample may be carry-over from other donors' samples. The CDR3 amino acid sequence is: CASSSGAGSAYNEQFF. The DNA is TGTGCCAGCAGTTCCGGAGCGGGAAGCGCCTACAATGAGCAGTTCTTC.